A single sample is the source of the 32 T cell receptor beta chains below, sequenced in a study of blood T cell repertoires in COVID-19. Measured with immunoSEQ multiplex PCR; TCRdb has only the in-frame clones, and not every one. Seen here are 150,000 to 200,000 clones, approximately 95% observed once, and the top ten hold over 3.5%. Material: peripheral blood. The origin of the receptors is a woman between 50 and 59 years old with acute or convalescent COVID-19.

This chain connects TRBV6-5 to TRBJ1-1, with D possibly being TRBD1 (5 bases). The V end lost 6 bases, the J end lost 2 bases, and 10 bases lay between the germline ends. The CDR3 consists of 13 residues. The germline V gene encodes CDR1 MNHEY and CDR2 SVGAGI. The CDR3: CASRAQGNTEAFF. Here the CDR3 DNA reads TGTGCCAGCAGGGCGCAGGGAAACACTGAAGCTTTCTTT.

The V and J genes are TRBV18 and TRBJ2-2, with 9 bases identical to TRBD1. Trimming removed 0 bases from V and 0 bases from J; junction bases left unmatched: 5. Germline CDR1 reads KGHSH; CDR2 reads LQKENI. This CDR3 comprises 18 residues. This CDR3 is CASSPPLGTGPNTGELFF. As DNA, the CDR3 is TGTGCCAGCTCACCACCGCTCGGGACAGGGCCGAACACCGGGGAGCTGTTTTTT.

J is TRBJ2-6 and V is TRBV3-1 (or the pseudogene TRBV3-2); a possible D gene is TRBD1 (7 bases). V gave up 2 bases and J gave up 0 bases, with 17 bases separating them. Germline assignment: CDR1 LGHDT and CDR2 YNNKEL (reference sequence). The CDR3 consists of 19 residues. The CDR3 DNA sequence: TGTGCCAGCAGCCAAAGGCGGGGACAGAGACCCTCTGGGGCCAACGTCCTGACTTTC. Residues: CASSQRRGQRPSGANVLTF.

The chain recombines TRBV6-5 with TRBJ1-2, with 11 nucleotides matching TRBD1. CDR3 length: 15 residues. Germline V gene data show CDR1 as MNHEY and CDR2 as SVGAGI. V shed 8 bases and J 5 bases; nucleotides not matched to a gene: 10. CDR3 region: CASRTGTGGKYGYTF. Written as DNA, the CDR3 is TGTGCCAGCCGAACCGGGACAGGGGGAAAGTATGGCTACACCTTC.

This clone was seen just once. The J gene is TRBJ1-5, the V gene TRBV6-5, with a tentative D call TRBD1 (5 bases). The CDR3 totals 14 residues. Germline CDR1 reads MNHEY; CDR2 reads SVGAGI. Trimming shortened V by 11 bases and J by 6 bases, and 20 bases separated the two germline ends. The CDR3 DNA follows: TGTGCCCTATGGGGGGGTAGTCAAGGTCAGCCCCAGCATTTT. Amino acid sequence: CALWGGSQGQPQHF.

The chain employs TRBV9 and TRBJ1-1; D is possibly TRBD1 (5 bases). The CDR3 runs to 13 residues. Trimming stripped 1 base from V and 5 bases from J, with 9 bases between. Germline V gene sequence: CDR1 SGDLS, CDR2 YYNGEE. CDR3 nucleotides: TGTGCCAGCAGCGTAAACCCAGGGACTGAAGCTTTCTTT. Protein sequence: CASSVNPGTEAFF.

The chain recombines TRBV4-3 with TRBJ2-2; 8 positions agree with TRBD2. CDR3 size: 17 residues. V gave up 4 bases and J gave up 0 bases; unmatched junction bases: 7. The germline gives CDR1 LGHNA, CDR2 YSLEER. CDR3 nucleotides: TGCGCCAGCAGCCCGACTAGCGTAGGAACGAACACCGGGGAGCTGTTTTTT. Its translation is CASSPTSVGTNTGELFF.

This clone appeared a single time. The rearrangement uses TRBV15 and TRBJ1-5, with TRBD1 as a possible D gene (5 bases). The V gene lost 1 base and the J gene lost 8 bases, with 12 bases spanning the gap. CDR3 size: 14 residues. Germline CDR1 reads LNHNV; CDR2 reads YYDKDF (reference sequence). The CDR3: CATSRAAQGKPQHF. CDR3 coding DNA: TGTGCCACCAGCAGAGCGGCCCAGGGTAAGCCCCAGCATTTT.

The CDR3 DNA sequence: TGTGCCAGCTCACTCGGGACAGGGCCGAACACTGAAGCTTTCTTT. Amino acids: CASSLGTGPNTEAFF. The chain employs TRBV18 and TRBJ1-1; the match to TRBD1 covers 9 bases. The CDR3 length is 15 residues. In germline, CDR1 is KGHSH, CDR2 LQKENI. Germline trimming cut 4 bases from V and 1 base from J; bases unmatched to any gene: 4.

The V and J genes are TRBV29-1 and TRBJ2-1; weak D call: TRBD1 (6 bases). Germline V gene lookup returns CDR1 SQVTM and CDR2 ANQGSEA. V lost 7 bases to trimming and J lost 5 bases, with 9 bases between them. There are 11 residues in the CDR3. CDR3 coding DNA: TGCAGCGCCTGGACAGACAATGAGCAGTTCTTC. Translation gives CSAWTDNEQFF.

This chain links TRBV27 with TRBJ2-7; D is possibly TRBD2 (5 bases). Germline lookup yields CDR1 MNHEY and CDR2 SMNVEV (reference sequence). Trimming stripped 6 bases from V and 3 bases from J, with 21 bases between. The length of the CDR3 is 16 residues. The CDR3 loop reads CASRSFLANKNYEQYF. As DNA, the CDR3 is TGTGCCAGCAGATCGTTTCTAGCCAACAAAAACTACGAGCAGTACTTC.

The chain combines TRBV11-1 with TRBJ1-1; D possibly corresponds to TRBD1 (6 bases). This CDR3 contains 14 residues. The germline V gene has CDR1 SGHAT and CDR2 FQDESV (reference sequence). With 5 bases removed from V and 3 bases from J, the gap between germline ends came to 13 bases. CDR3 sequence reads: CASSRDGQYTEAFF. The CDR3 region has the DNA TGTGCCAGCAGCCGGGACGGACAGTACACTGAAGCTTTCTTT.

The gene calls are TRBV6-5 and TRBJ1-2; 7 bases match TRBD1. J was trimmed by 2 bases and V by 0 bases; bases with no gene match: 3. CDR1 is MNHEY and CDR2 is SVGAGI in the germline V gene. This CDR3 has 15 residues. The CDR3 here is CASSYSAGGNYGYTF. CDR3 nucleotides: TGTGCCAGCAGTTACTCGGCAGGGGGAAACTATGGCTACACCTTC.

The CDR3 coding sequence is TGTGCCAGTAGTATGACAGTTAGCTCCTACAATGAGCAGTTCTTC. It yields the protein CASSMTVSSYNEQFF. The rearrangement links TRBV19 to TRBJ2-1, with D perhaps TRBD1 (5 bases). The germline V gene has CDR1 LNHDA and CDR2 SQIVND (reference sequence). Trimming took 3 bases from V and 0 from J, leaving 9 bases between them. The CDR3 is 15 residues long.

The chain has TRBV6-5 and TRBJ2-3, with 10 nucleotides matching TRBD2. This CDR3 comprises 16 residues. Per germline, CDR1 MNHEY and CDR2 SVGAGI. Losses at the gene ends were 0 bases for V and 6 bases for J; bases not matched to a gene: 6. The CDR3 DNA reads TGTGCCAGCAGTTACTCGGGGCTAGCGGGAGTGGATACGCAGTATTTT. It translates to CASSYSGLAGVDTQYF.

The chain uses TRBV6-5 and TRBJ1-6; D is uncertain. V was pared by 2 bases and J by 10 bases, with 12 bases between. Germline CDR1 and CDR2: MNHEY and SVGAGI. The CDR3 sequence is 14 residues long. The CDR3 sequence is CASSYANGVSPLHF. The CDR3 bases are TGTGCCAGCAGTTACGCGAACGGGGTGTCACCCCTCCACTTT.

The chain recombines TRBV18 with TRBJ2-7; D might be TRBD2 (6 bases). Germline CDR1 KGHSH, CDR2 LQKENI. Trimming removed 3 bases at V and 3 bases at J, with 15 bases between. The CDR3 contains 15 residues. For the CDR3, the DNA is TGTGCCAGCTCACCTAGCGGTGAGATTGGCTACGAGCAGTACTTC. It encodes CASSPSGEIGYEQYF.

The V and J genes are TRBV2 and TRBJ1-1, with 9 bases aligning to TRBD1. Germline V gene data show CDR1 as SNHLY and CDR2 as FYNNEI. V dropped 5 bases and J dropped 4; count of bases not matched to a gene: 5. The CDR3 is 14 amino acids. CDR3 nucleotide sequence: TGTGCCAGCAGTTACGGACAGGGGATCACTGAAGCTTTCTTT. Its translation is CASSYGQGITEAFF.

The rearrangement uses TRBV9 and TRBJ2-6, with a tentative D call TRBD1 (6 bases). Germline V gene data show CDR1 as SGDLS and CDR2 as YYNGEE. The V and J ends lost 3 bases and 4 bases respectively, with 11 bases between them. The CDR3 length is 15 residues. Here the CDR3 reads CASSDSGVGANVLTF. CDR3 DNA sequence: TGTGCCAGCAGCGACTCAGGGGTCGGGGCCAACGTCCTGACTTTC.

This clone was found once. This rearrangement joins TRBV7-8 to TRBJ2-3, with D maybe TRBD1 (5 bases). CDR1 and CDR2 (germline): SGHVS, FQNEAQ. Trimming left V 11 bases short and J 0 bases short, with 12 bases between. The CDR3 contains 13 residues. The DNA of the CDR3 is TGTGCCCTCCAGCAGGGTAGCACAGATACGCAGTATTTT. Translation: CALQQGSTDTQYF.

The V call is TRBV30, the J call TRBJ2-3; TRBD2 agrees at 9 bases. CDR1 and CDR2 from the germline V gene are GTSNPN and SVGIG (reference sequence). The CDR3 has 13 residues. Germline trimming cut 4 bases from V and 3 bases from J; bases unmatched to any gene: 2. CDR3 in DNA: TGTGCCTGGATCGCGGGAGGGACAGATACGCAGTATTTT. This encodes CAWIAGGTDTQYF.

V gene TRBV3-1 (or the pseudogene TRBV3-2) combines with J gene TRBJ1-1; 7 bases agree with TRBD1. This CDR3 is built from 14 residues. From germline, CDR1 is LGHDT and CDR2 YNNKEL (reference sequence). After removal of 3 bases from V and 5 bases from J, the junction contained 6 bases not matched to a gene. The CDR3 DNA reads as TGTGCCAGCAGCCAGCAGGGGGTAGGGACTGAAGCTTTCTTT. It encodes CASSQQGVGTEAFF.

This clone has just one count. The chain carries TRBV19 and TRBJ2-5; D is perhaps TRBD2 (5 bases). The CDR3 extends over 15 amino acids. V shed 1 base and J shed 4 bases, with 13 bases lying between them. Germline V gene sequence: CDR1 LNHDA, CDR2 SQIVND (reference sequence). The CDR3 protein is CASSIVIANRETQYF. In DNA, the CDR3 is TGTGCCAGTAGTATAGTAATAGCGAATAGAGAGACCCAGTACTTC.

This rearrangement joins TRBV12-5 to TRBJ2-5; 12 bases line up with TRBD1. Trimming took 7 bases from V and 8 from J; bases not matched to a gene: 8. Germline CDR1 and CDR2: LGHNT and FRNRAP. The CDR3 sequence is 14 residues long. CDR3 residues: CASAPGQGADTQYF. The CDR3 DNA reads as TGTGCTAGTGCCCCGGGACAGGGGGCCGACACCCAGTACTTC.

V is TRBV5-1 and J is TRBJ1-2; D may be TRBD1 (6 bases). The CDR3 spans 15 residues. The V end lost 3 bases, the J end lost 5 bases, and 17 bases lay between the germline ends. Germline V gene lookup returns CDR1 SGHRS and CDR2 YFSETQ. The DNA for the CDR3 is TGCGCCAGCAGCTCTTCCCCAGGGGAAGGGTATGGCTACACCTTC. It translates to CASSSSPGEGYGYTF.

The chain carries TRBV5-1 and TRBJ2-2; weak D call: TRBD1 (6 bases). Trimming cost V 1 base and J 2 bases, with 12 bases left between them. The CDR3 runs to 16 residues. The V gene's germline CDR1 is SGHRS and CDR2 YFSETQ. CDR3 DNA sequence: TGCGCCAGCAGCTTGAGTCACAGGGCTAACACCGGGGAGCTGTTTTTT. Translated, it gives CASSLSHRANTGELFF.

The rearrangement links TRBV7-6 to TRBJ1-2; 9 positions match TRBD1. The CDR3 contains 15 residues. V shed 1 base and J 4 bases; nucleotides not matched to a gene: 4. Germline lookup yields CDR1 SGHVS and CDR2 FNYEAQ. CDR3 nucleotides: TGTGCCAGCAGCTTAGAACAGGGGGCGTTCTATGGCTACACCTTC. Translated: CASSLEQGAFYGYTF.

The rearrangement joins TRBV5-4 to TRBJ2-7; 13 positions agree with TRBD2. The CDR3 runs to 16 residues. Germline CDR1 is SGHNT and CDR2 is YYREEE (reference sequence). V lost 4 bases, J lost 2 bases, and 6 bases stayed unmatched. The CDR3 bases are TGTGCCAGCAGCCCCGGCGGACTAGCGGGAGCCTACGAGCAGTACTTC. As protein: CASSPGGLAGAYEQYF.

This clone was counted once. The CDR3 region is CASSSEGGASQPQHF. The DNA for the CDR3 is TGTGCCAGCAGTTCCGAGGGGGGGGCTAGTCAGCCCCAGCATTTT. The chain combines TRBV6-6 with TRBJ1-5, with D possibly matching TRBD1 (6 bases). The germline gives CDR1 MNHNY, CDR2 SVGAGI (reference sequence). The CDR3 is 15 amino acids. Trimming took off 4 bases at V and 6 bases at J, with 16 bases between the two ends.

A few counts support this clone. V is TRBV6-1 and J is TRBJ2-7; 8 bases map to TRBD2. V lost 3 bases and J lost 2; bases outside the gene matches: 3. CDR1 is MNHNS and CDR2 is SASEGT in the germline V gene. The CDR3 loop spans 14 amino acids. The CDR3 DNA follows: TGTGCCAGCAGTGAGCGGGAGGCAACCTACGAGCAGTACTTC. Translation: CASSEREATYEQYF.

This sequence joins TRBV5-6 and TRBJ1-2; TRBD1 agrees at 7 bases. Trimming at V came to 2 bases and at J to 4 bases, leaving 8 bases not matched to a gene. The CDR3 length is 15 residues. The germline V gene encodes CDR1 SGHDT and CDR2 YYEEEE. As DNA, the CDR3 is TGTGCCAGCAGCTTACAGGGGCGCAGTGGCTATGGCTACACCTTC. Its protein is CASSLQGRSGYGYTF.

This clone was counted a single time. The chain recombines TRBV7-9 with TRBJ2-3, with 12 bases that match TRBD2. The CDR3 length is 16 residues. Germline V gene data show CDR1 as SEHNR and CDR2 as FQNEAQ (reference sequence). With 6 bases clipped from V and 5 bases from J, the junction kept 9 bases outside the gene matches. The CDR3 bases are TGTGCCAGCAGTCAGCTAGCGGGGGGGCCAGGAGATACGCAGTATTTT. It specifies CASSQLAGGPGDTQYF. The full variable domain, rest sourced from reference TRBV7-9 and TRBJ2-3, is DTGVSQNPRHKITKRGQNVTFRCDPISEHNRLYWYRQTLGQGPEFLTYFQNEAQLEKSRLLSDRFSAERPKGSFSTLEIQRTEQGDSAMYLCASSQLAGGPGDTQYFGPGTRLTVL.